The next 26 T cell receptor beta chains were all read from a single sample in a study of identical twins. TCRdb re-called the 5' RACE reads through MiXCR, storing one row per CDR3 protein. Among about 470,000 distinct CDR3 sequences listed, roughly 26% were seen once. This same sample was also taken into another study, of T cells expressing NK-cell markers.

The sequencing input was CD4+ T cells sorted from blood. These receptors were taken from a woman under 30 in good health.

This chain uses TRBV20-1 with TRBJ2-7, with 9 bases fitting TRBD1. The CDR3 consists of 15 residues. Per the germline V gene, CDR1 is DFQATT and CDR2 is SNEGSKA (reference sequence). The J segment lost 2 bases and the V segment lost 1 base, leaving 6 bases of the junction unmatched. CDR3 region: CSARALGQGAYEQYF. CDR3 DNA: TGCAGTGCTAGAGCCTTGGGACAGGGAGCCTACGAGCAGTACTTC.

The rearrangement links TRBV2 to TRBJ1-6, with D uncertain. Trimming removed 0 bases at V and 9 bases at J, with 12 bases between. Germline values: CDR1 SNHLY, CDR2 FYNNEI. CDR3 length equals 15 residues. CDR3 residues: CASSEAEGMLSPLHF. In nucleotides, the CDR3 is TGTGCCAGCAGTGAAGCGGAGGGAATGCTTTCACCCCTCCACTTT.

This clonotype was observed a few times. V gene TRBV12-3 or TRBV12-4 combines with J gene TRBJ2-1; no clear D gene. The CDR3 runs to 11 residues. V was trimmed by 3 bases and J by 9 bases, leaving 6 bases between them. The CDR3 loop is CASSFGSEQFF. The CDR3 DNA reads as TGTGCCAGCAGTTTCGGCAGTGAGCAGTTCTTC.

Only a few counts were recorded for this clonotype. The chain uses TRBV10-3 and TRBJ2-1; 9 nucleotides agree with TRBD2. The junction had 6 bases not matched to a gene; V was cut back by 6 bases and J by 6 bases. The CDR3 is made up of 14 amino acids. Germline assignment: CDR1 ENHRY and CDR2 SYGVKD. The CDR3 loop is CAIRTGTSSNEQFF. The CDR3 DNA reads TGTGCCATCAGGACCGGGACTAGCAGCAATGAGCAGTTCTTC.

This clonotype has only a few counts. The V call is TRBV5-1, the J call TRBJ2-3, with no clear D. The CDR3 covers 14 residues. Trimming pared 5 bases from V and 3 bases from J, leaving 13 bases between. Germline V gene data show CDR1 as SGHRS and CDR2 as YFSETQ. CDR3 amino acids: CASSPAPLTDTQYF. The CDR3 nucleotides are TGCGCCAGCAGTCCCGCGCCCTTAACAGATACGCAGTATTTT.

This clonotype turned up a few times. The V call is TRBV6-1, the J call TRBJ2-7, with 9 positions matching TRBD1. Trimming took 5 bases from V and 4 from J; bases not matched to a gene: 6. The CDR3 runs 14 residues. Germline values: CDR1 MNHNS, CDR2 SASEGT. The CDR3: CASSRQGGKYEQYF. The CDR3 nucleotides are TGTGCCAGCAGTCGACAGGGGGGAAAATACGAGCAGTACTTC.

This clonotype appeared many times. The CDR3 sequence: CSARAEVYNEQFF. The CDR3 DNA follows: TGCAGTGCTCGAGCGGAGGTCTACAATGAGCAGTTCTTC. The chain uses TRBV20-1 and TRBJ2-1; maybe TRBD2 (5 bases). This CDR3 region has 13 residues. The V end was cut by 5 bases, the J end by 3 bases, with 11 bases between. Germline lookup yields CDR1 DFQATT and CDR2 SNEGSKA (reference sequence).

V is TRBV14 and J is TRBJ2-1, with a weak D call TRBD2 (6 bases). The CDR3 runs to 12 residues. The germline V gene encodes CDR1 SGHDN and CDR2 FVKESK. Trimming shortened V by 3 bases and J by 9 bases, and 9 bases separated the two germline ends. This CDR3 is CASSHSGGEQFF. In nucleotides, the CDR3 is TGTGCCAGCAGCCATTCCGGGGGTGAGCAGTTCTTC.

This chain uses TRBV10-1 with TRBJ2-3; D is uncertain. Germline CDR1 and CDR2: WNHNN and SYGVQD (reference sequence). The V and J ends lost 0 bases and 8 bases respectively, with 9 bases between them. The CDR3 has 13 amino acids. CDR3 DNA: TGCGCCAGCAGTGAGTCAGGGCCCGGTACGCAGTATTTT. It encodes CASSESGPGTQYF.

This clonotype has only a few counts. The chain has TRBV12-3 or TRBV12-4 and TRBJ2-1; 7 positions agree with TRBD2. V trimming: 6 bases; J trimming: 4 bases; junction bases outside the gene matches: 12. This CDR3 comprises 16 residues. DNA for the CDR3: TGTGCCAGCAGAATGGAAGCGGGGCCAACATACAATGAGCAGTTCTTC. Translating it yields CASRMEAGPTYNEQFF.

V is TRBV5-1 and J is TRBJ1-4; the D is unclear. Germline loops: CDR1 SGHRS, CDR2 YFSETQ. The V end lost 0 bases, the J end lost 4 bases, and 16 bases lay between the germline ends. The CDR3 has 17 residues. The CDR3 loop reads CASSLARSWANNEKLFF. CDR3 nucleotide sequence: TGCGCCAGCAGCTTGGCCCGGTCTTGGGCAAATAATGAAAAACTGTTTTTT. Full variable domain (missing parts from reference TRBV5-1 and TRBJ1-4): KAGVTQTPRYLIKTRGQQVTLSCSPISGHRSVSWYQQTPGQGLQFLFEYFSETQRNKGNFPGRFSGRQFSNSRSEMNVSTLELGDSALYLCASSLARSWANNEKLFFGSGTQLSVL.

This clonotype was detected a few times. The chain joins TRBV20-1 to TRBJ2-7; D call uncertain. The CDR3 totals 14 residues. V was pared by 4 bases and J by 0 bases, with 13 bases between. The germline V gene has CDR1 DFQATT and CDR2 SNEGSKA (reference sequence). Written as DNA, the CDR3 is TGCAGTGCTATCCAGACCACCCGCTCCTACGAGCAGTACTTC. Translation gives CSAIQTTRSYEQYF.

This clonotype was observed a few times. The CDR3: CASSLNGAGRLYEQYF. The CDR3 DNA follows: TGTGCCAGCAGTTTAAACGGGGCCGGGCGACTTTACGAGCAGTACTTC. V and J are TRBV12-3 or TRBV12-4 and TRBJ2-7, with D tentatively TRBD1 or TRBD2 (5 bases each). CDR3 length: 16 amino acids. The ends were cut back, 2 bases at V and 4 bases at J, with 18 bases in the middle.

The genes are TRBV20-1 and TRBJ2-5; D not certain. Germline V gene sequence: CDR1 DFQATT, CDR2 SNEGSKA (reference sequence). The CDR3 covers 11 residues. Trimming left V 3 bases short and J 3 bases short, with 5 bases between. The CDR3 bases are TGCAGTGCTAGGCGTGAAGAGACCCAGTACTTC. It specifies CSARREETQYF.

The rearrangement joins TRBV10-2 to TRBJ1-1; D might be TRBD1 (6 bases). The CDR3 extends over 18 amino acids. V shed 7 bases and J shed 1 base, with 25 bases lying between them. The germline gives CDR1 WSHSY, CDR2 SAAADI. CDR3: CASTIGFLGAWGNTEAFF. For the CDR3, the DNA is TGCGCCAGCACAATCGGATTTCTGGGGGCTTGGGGGAACACTGAAGCTTTCTTT.

This clonotype has at least ten counts. The V call is TRBV19, the J call TRBJ1-1, with D unresolved. The CDR3 length is 11 residues. From germline, CDR1 is LNHDA and CDR2 SQIVND (reference sequence). Trimming cost V 7 bases and J 4 bases, with 7 bases left between them. The CDR3 loop is CASISSTEAFF. CDR3 DNA: TGTGCCAGTATATCATCCACTGAAGCTTTCTTT.

This clonotype has a handful of counts. The J gene is TRBJ1-6, the V gene TRBV3-1, with D possibly TRBD1 on 6 matching bases. CDR1 and CDR2 (germline): LGHDT, YNNKEL (reference sequence). The length of the CDR3 is 15 residues. The V end lost 5 bases, the J end lost 8 bases, and 16 bases lay between the germline ends. The CDR3: CASSINTGSDSPLHF. The CDR3 region has the DNA TGTGCCAGCAGCATAAACACAGGGAGTGATTCACCCCTCCACTTT.

This clonotype was seen only once. The gene calls are TRBV6-1 and TRBJ2-7; the D call may be TRBD1 or TRBD2 (6 bases each). CDR1 is MNHNS, CDR2 SASEGT, per germline. CDR3 size: 14 residues. The germline V and J ends were trimmed by 4 bases and 3 bases, with 13 bases remaining between them. The CDR3 coding sequence is TGTGCCAGCAGTGGTGGCGGGACAAACTACGAGCAGTACTTC. Translating it yields CASSGGGTNYEQYF.

This clonotype was detected only a few times. V usage is TRBV5-1 and J usage is TRBJ2-5; D is unresolved. V gave up 1 base and J gave up 2 bases, with 9 bases separating them. This CDR3 spans 14 amino acids. Germline-derived CDR1 and CDR2 are SGHRS and YFSETQ. CDR3: CASSLRVPQETQYF. For the CDR3, the DNA is TGCGCCAGCAGCTTGCGGGTCCCACAAGAGACCCAGTACTTC.

The genes are TRBV7-6 and TRBJ2-7, with TRBD2 as a possible D gene (5 bases). The V end was cut by 2 bases, the J end by 6 bases, with 8 bases between. Per the germline V gene, CDR1 is SGHVS and CDR2 is FNYEAQ. This CDR3 region has 12 residues. The DNA of the CDR3 is TGTGCCAGCAGCTTATATAGCGCCGAGCAGTACTTC. Protein sequence: CASSLYSAEQYF.

J is TRBJ2-1 and V is TRBV5-5; 8 nucleotides agree with TRBD2. The CDR3 is made up of 15 amino acids. Germline lookup yields CDR1 SGHKS and CDR2 YYEKEE (reference sequence). Unmatched junction bases numbered 8, after V lost 3 bases and J lost 6 bases. The CDR3 nucleotides read TGTGCCAGCAGCTGGAGGGGACTAGATATCAATGAGCAGTTCTTC. This translates into CASSWRGLDINEQFF.

The CDR3 reads CASSLAGPTGEQYF. The CDR3 bases are TGTGCCAGCAGCTTAGCGGGGCCGACGGGGGAGCAGTACTTC. The J gene is TRBJ2-7, the V gene TRBV11-2; the D gene could be TRBD1 or TRBD2 (5 bases each). CDR1 and CDR2 (germline): SGHAT, FQNNGV. The CDR3 runs to 14 residues. Trimming cost V 1 base and J 7 bases, with 14 bases left between them.

This clonotype was observed a few times. The chain recombines TRBV6-5 with TRBJ1-5, with unresolved D. The CDR3 loop spans 15 amino acids. Looked up from germline, CDR1 is MNHEY and CDR2 is SVGAGI. The V gene lost 0 bases and the J gene lost 1 base, with 7 bases spanning the gap. DNA for the CDR3: TGTGCCAGCAGTTACTCCCAAGCGAGCAATCAGCCCCAGCATTTT. Translating it yields CASSYSQASNQPQHF.

The chain employs TRBV20-1 and TRBJ2-5, with D hard to call. From germline, CDR1 is DFQATT and CDR2 SNEGSKA (reference sequence). The CDR3 is 10 residues long. With 7 bases removed from V and 5 bases from J, the gap between germline ends came to 8 bases. DNA for the CDR3: TGCAGTGTACGAGAGGAGACCCAGTACTTC. Amino acids: CSVREETQYF.

This clonotype showed up just a few times. The genes are TRBV12-3 or TRBV12-4 and TRBJ1-1, with a weak D call TRBD1 (6 bases). This CDR3 region has 14 residues. The V gene lost 3 bases and the J gene lost 5 bases, with 13 bases spanning the gap. CDR3 loop: CASSFRGQGTEAFF. CDR3 coding DNA: TGTGCCAGCAGTTTTCGGGGGCAAGGGACTGAAGCTTTCTTT.

The chain carries TRBV19 and TRBJ2-3; D remains unclear. Looked up from germline, CDR1 is LNHDA and CDR2 is SQIVND (reference sequence). V shed 4 bases and J shed 0 bases, with 8 bases lying between them. This CDR3 comprises 14 residues. The CDR3 nucleotides are TGTGCCAGTAGTACCAGCGAAAGCACAGATACGCAGTATTTT. Amino acid sequence: CASSTSESTDTQYF.